The 13 T cell receptor beta chains below all came from one sample that was sequenced in a study of technical replicates of blood from a few donors (dated by TCRdb to 2016 to 2017). Library preparation was by the immunoSEQ multiplex PCR assay. TCRdb's version of the immuneACCESS table is confined to in-frame rearrangements and falls short of the full clone set. An unresolved V gene accounts for under half of the shortfall where checked; the remainder is of unknown origin. The sample table holds around 84,000 clones, of which about 92% were seen once. More than 0.2% of the sample lies in the top ten. Sequencing was carried out using T cells isolated from PBMCs. The receptors were sampled from a human donor in good health.

CDR3 DNA sequence: TGTGCCAGCAGTTACGGAGGGACTACCGGAGTCAATGAGCAGTTCTTC. It codes for CASSYGGTTGVNEQFF. The V gene is TRBV6-5, the J gene TRBJ2-1; 7 bases are a match to TRBD2. The CDR3 extends over 16 amino acids. V trimming: 2 bases; J trimming: 6 bases; junction bases outside the gene matches: 10. Germline CDR1 reads MNHEY; CDR2 reads SVGAGI.

The rearrangement joins TRBV5-5 to TRBJ1-6; D call uncertain. Germline loops: CDR1 SGHKS, CDR2 YYEKEE (reference sequence). CDR3 size: 15 residues. V was cut by 2 bases and J by 0 bases, with 6 bases left in between. The CDR3 loop is CASSFGSSYNSPLHF. The CDR3 coding sequence is TGTGCCAGCAGCTTCGGGAGCTCCTATAATTCACCCCTCCACTTT.

The chain joins TRBV27 to TRBJ2-2; tentative D call: TRBD1 (5 bases). CDR1 and CDR2 (germline): MNHEY, SMNVEV (reference sequence). Between the trimmed V and J ends, which lost 2 bases and 2 bases, there was a span of 15 bases. The length of the CDR3 is 17 residues. CDR3 DNA: TGTGCCAGCAGTTTAAGGGTCGGGCAGGGTAACACCGGGGAGCTGTTTTTT. Its protein product is CASSLRVGQGNTGELFF.

This chain uses TRBV6-1 with TRBJ2-2; 9 nucleotides match TRBD2. The CDR3 has 14 amino acids. V gave up 6 bases and J gave up 9 bases; unmatched junction bases: 8. The germline V gene has CDR1 MNHNS and CDR2 SASEGT. CDR3 sequence: CASRSSREGRELFF. In DNA, the CDR3 is TGTGCCAGCAGGAGCTCGCGGGAGGGACGGGAGCTGTTTTTT.

V and J are TRBV5-5 and TRBJ1-1, with 7 bases matching TRBD1. V trimming: 3 bases; J trimming: 2 bases; junction bases outside the gene matches: 4. Germline assignment: CDR1 SGHKS and CDR2 YYEKEE (reference sequence). This CDR3 comprises 14 residues. The DNA for the CDR3 is TGTGCCAGCAGCTCTGACAGGGTTAACACTGAAGCTTTCTTT. Translating gives CASSSDRVNTEAFF. The complete variable domain, with remaining parts taken from reference TRBV5-5 and TRBJ1-1, reads DAGVTQSPTHLIKTRGQQVTLRCSPISGHKSVSWYQQVLGQGPQFIFQYYEKEERGRGNFPDRFSARQFPNYSSELNVNALLLGDSALYLCASSSDRVNTEAFFGQGTRLTVV.

V usage is TRBV5-4 and J usage is TRBJ2-7; TRBD2 agrees at 10 bases. In germline, CDR1 is SGHNT, CDR2 YYREEE (reference sequence). The CDR3 has 16 residues. The V and J ends lost 4 bases and 2 bases, in that order; junction bases with no gene match: 9. The CDR3 sequence: CASSVIVAGGTYEQYF. In DNA, the CDR3 is TGTGCCAGCAGCGTCATAGTAGCGGGGGGAACCTACGAGCAGTACTTC.

This chain links TRBV14 with TRBJ1-1; D might be TRBD1 (5 bases). The CDR3 extends over 14 amino acids. Germline V gives CDR1 SGHDN, CDR2 FVKESK. Trimming left V 1 base short and J 3 bases short, with 9 bases between. DNA of the CDR3: TGTGCCAGCAGCCAAGCGTCGGGGGACACTGAAGCTTTCTTT. Residues: CASSQASGDTEAFF.

The rearrangement links TRBV21-1 to TRBJ1-5; the table's D call, TRBD1, has no DNA check behind it. TRBV21-1 is termed a pseudogene. The CDR3 has 17 residues. The CDR3 bases are TGTGCCAGCAGCAGGACAGGGAACTATATTAACAATCAGCCCCAGCATTTT. Translating gives CASSRTGNYINNQPQHF.

The V and J genes are TRBV19 and TRBJ2-7; 13 positions agree with TRBD2. Trimming cost V 4 bases and J 4 bases; bases outside gene matches: 16. This CDR3 is 19 amino acids long. Germline CDR1 reads LNHDA; CDR2 reads SQIVND (reference sequence). The CDR3 DNA follows: TGTGCCAGTAGTACTCGGACTAGCGGGAGAGGGGTAGGCCGTTACGAGCAGTACTTC. Its protein product is CASSTRTSGRGVGRYEQYF.

The J gene is TRBJ1-5, the V gene TRBV11-2; perhaps TRBD1 as D (5 bases). This CDR3 contains 13 residues. Germline values: CDR1 SGHAT, CDR2 FQNNGV. With 2 bases removed from V and 7 bases from J, the gap between germline ends came to 9 bases. Here the CDR3 DNA reads TGTGCCAGCAGCTTATCCCCAGGGCAGCCCCAGCATTTT. The encoded protein is CASSLSPGQPQHF.

Here the CDR3 DNA reads TGTGCCAGTAGTATAGGACGGGGGGCAGAGACCCAGTACTTC. Translating gives CASSIGRGAETQYF. V is TRBV19 and J is TRBJ2-5, with D tentatively TRBD2 (7 bases). Per the germline V gene, CDR1 is LNHDA and CDR2 is SQIVND (reference sequence). The CDR3 length is 14 residues. V was clipped by 1 base and J by 4 bases, with 10 bases between them.

The rearrangement links TRBV19 to TRBJ2-7; 7 bases align to TRBD1. V gave up 5 bases and J gave up 0 bases; unmatched junction bases: 10. Germline-derived CDR1 and CDR2 are LNHDA and SQIVND (reference sequence). The CDR3 runs to 16 residues. The CDR3, as DNA: TGTGCCAGTAGTTTTCGGACAGGAACTATCTCCTACGAGCAGTACTTC. It is translated as CASSFRTGTISYEQYF.

The CDR3 protein is CASSPYGSGRETQYF. The CDR3 DNA reads as TGTGCCAGCAGCCCATACGGTAGCGGGAGGGAGACCCAGTACTTC. This chain links TRBV7-9 with TRBJ2-5; 10 bases are a match to TRBD2. With 5 bases clipped from V and 5 bases from J, the junction kept 8 bases outside the gene matches. In germline, CDR1 is SEHNR, CDR2 FQNEAQ (reference sequence). The CDR3 length is 15 residues. The full variable domain, with the rest looked up from reference TRBV7-9 and TRBJ2-5, is DTGVSQNPRHKITKRGQNVTFRCDPISEHNRLYWYRQTLGQGPEFLTYFQNEAQLEKSRLLSDRFSAERPKGSFSTLEIQRTEQGDSAMYLCASSPYGSGRETQYFGPGTRLLVL.